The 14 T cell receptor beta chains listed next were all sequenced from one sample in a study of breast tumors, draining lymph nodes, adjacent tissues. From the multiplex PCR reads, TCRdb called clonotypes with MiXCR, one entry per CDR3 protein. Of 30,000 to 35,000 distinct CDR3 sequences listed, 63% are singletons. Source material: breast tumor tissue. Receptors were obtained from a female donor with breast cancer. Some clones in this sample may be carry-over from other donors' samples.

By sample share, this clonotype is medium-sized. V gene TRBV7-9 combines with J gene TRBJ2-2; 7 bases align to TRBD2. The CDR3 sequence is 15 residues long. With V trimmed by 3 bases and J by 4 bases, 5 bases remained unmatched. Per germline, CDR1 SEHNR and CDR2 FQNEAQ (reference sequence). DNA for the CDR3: TGTGCCAGCAGCTTCGGCGGGGGACCCACCGGGGAGCTGTTTTTT. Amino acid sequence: CASSFGGGPTGELFF.

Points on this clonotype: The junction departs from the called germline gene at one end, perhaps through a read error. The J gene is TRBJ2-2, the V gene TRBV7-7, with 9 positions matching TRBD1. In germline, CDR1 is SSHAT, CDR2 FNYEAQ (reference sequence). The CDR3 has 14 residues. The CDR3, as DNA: TGTGCTAGCAGTTACAGGGGGCATAGCGGGGAGCTGTTTTTT. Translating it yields CASSYRGHSGELFF. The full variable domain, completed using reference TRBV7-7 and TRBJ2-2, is GAGVSQSPRYKVTKRGQDVTLRCDPISSHATLYWYQQALGQGPEFLTYFNYEAQPDKSGLPSDRFSAERPEGSISTLTIQRTEQRDSAMYRCASSYRGHSGELFFGEGSRLTVL.

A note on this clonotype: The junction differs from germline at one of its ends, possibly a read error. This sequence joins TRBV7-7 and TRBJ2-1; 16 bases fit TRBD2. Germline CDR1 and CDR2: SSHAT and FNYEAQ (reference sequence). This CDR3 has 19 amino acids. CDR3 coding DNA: TGTGCTAGCAGCTACCGCCTAATGGGACTAGCGGGAGGGGAGGATGAGCAGTTCTTC. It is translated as CASSYRLMGLAGGEDEQFF.

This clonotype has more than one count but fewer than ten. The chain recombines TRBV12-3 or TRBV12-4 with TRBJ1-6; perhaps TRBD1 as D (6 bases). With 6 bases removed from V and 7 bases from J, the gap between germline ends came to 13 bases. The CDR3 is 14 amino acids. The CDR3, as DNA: TGTGCCAGCAGGCAGGGGACGAGAAATTCACCCCTCCACTTT. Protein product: CASRQGTRNSPLHF.

The DNA of the CDR3 is TGTGCCAGCAGTGAAAGAGGGACAGGGGTTGACGAGCAGTACTTC. This codes for CASSERGTGVDEQYF. The J gene is TRBJ2-7, the V gene TRBV2; 10 nucleotides line up with TRBD1. Trimming removed 2 bases from V and 5 bases from J; junction bases left unmatched: 6. The CDR3 is 15 amino acids. Germline CDR1 is SNHLY and CDR2 is FYNNEI.

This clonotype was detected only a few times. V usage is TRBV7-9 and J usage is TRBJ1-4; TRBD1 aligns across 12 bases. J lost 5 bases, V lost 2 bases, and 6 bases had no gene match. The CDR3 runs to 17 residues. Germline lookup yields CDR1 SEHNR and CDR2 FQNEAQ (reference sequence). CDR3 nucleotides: TGTGCCAGCAGCTTATGGGACAGGGGGCGCGGGAATGAAAAACTGTTTTTT. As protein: CASSLWDRGRGNEKLFF.

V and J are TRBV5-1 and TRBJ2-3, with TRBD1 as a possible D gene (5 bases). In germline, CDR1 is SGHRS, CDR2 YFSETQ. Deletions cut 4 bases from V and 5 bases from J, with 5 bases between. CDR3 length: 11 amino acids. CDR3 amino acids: CASSRGDTQYF. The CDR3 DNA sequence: TGCGCCAGCAGCAGGGGAGATACGCAGTATTTT.

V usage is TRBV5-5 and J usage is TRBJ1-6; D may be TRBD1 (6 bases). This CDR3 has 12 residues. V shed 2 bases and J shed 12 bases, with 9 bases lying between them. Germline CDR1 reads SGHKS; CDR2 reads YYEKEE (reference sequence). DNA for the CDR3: TGTGCCAGCAGCTTCGACAGGCTACCCCTCCACTTT. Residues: CASSFDRLPLHF. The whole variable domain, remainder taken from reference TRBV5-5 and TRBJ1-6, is DAGVTQSPTHLIKTRGQQVTLRCSPISGHKSVSWYQQVLGQGPQFIFQYYEKEERGRGNFPDRFSARQFPNYSSELNVNALLLGDSALYLCASSFDRLPLHFGNGTRLTVT.

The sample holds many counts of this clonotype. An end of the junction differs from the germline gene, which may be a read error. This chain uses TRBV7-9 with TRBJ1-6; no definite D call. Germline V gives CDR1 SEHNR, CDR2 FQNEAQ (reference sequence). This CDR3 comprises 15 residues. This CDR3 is CASSLGADTNSLLHF. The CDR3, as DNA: TGTGCCAGCAGCTTAGGTGCAGACACGAATTCACTCCTCCACTTT. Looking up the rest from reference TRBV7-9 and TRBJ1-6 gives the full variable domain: DTGVSQNPRHKITKRGQNVTFRCDPISEHNRLYWYRQTLGQGPEFLTYFQNEAQLEKSRLLSDRFSAERPKGSFSTLEIQRTEQGDSAMYLCASSLGADTNSLLHFGNGTRLTVT.

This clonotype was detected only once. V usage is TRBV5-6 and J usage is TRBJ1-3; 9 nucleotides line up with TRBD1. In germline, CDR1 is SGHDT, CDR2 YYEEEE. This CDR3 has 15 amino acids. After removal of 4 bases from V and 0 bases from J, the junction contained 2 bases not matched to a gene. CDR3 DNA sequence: TGTGCCAGCAGCCGGGACAGGGTCTCTGGAAACACCATATATTTT. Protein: CASSRDRVSGNTIYF. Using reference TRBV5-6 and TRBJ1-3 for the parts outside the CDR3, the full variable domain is DAGVTQSPTHLIKTRGQQVTLRCSPKSGHDTVSWYQQALGQGPQFIFQYYEEEERQRGNFPDRFSGHQFPNYSSELNVNALLLGDSALYLCASSRDRVSGNTIYFGEGSWLTVV.

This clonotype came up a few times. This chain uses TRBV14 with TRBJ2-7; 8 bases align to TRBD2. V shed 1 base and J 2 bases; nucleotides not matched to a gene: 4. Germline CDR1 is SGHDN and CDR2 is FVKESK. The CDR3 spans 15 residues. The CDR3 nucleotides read TGTGCCAGCAGCCAAGTGTTAGCGGGAACCTACGAGCAGTACTTC. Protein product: CASSQVLAGTYEQYF.

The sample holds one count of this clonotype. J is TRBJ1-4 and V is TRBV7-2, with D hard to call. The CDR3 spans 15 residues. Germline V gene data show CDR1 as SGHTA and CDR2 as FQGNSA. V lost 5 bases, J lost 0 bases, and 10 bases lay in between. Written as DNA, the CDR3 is TGTGCCAGCAGCGCAGACGGGGCAACTAATGAAAAACTGTTTTTT. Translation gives CASSADGATNEKLFF.

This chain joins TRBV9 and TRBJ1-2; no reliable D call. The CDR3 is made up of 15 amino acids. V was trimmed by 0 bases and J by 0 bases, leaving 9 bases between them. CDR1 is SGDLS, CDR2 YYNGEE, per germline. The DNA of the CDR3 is TGTGCCAGCAGCGTAGGTGGACTAGCTAACTATGGCTACACCTTC. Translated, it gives CASSVGGLANYGYTF.

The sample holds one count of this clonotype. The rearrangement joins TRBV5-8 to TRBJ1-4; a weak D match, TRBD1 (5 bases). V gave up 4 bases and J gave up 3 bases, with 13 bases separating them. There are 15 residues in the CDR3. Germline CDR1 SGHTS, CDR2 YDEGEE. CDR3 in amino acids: CASSPTGASNEKLFF. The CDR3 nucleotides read TGTGCCAGCAGCCCTACAGGCGCTTCTAATGAAAAACTGTTTTTT.